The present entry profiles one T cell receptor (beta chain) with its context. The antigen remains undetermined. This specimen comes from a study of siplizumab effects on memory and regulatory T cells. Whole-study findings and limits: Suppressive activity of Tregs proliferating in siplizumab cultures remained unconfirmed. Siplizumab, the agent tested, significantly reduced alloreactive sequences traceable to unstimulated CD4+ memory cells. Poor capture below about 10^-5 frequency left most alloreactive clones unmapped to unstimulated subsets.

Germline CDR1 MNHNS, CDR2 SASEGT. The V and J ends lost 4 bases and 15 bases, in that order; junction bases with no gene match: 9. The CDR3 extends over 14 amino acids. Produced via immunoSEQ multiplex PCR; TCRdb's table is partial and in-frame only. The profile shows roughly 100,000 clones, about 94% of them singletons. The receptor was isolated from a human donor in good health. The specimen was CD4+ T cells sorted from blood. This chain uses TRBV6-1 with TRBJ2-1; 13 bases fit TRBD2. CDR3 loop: CASSGTSGRGRRFF. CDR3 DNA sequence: TGTGCCAGCAGTGGGACTAGCGGGAGAGGTAGAAGGTTCTTC.